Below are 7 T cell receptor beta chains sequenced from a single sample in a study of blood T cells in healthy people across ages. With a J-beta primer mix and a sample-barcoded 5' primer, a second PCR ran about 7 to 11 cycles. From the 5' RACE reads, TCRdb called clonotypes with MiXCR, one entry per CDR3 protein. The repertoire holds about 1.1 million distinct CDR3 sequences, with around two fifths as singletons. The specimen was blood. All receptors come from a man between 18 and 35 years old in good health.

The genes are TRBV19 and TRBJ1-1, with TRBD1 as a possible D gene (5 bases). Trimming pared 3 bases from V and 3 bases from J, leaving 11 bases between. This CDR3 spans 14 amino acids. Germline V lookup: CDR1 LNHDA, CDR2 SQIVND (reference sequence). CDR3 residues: CASSILGGDTEAFF. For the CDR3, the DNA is TGTGCCAGTAGTATCCTCGGGGGAGACACTGAAGCTTTCTTT.

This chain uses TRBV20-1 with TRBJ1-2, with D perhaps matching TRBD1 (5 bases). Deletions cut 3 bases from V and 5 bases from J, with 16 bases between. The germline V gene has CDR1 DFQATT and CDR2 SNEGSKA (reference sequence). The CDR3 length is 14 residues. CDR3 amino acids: CSASDSSIEYGYTF. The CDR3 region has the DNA TGCAGTGCTAGTGACAGTTCCATTGAGTATGGCTACACCTTC.

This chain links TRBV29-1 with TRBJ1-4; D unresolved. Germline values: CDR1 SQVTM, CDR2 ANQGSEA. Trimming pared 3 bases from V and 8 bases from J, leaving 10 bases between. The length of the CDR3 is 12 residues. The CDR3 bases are TGCAGCGTTGACGGGTCTGAAGAAAAACTGTTTTTT. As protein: CSVDGSEEKLFF.

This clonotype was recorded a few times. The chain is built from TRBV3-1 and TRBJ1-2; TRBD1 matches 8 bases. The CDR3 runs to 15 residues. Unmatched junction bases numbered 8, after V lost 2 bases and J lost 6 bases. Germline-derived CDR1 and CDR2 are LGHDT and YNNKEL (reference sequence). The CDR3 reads CASSQLITGGHGYTF. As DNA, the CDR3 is TGTGCCAGCAGCCAACTTATCACAGGGGGTCATGGCTACACCTTC.

The chain's CDR3 is CASSANLPGALGYTF. The DNA of the CDR3 is TGTGCCAGCAGTGCCAATTTACCGGGTGCCTTGGGCTACACCTTC. This chain links TRBV6-5 with TRBJ1-2; D call uncertain. The CDR3 sequence is 15 residues long. CDR1 MNHEY and CDR2 SVGAGI come from the germline V gene. Deletions cut 5 bases from V and 8 bases from J, with 21 bases between.

The CDR3 sequence is CSARDLAHSGNEQYF. CDR3 DNA sequence: TGCAGTGCTAGAGATCTAGCGCACTCTGGCAATGAGCAGTACTTC. This rearrangement joins TRBV20-1 to TRBJ2-1; a weak D match, TRBD2 (6 bases). Judging by the DNA end, TRBJ2-7 fits better; the J call may be wrong. Germline V CDR1 and CDR2: DFQATT, SNEGSKA (reference sequence). This CDR3 is 15 amino acids long.

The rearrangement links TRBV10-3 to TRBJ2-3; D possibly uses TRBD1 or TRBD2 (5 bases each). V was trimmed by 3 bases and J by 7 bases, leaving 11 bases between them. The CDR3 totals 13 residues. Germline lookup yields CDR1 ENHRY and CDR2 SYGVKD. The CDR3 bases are TGTGCCATCAGTGACGGGACCCCAAATACGCAGTATTTT. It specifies CAISDGTPNTQYF.